Each of the 25 T cell receptor beta chains below was sequenced from the same sample in a study of T cell responses to AZD1222 COVID-19 vaccine (dated by TCRdb to about 2021). In light of the paper, this sample's time point label describes: baseline before first vaccination. Library preparation used the immunoSEQ multiplex PCR assay. TCRdb took over this immuneACCESS table, retaining in-frame rearrangements with V and J assigned. Such tables are incomplete; in checked studies, under half of the missing clones stem from an unresolved V gene, and the remainder is unexplained. This sample is represented by 75,000 to 100,000 clones; 85% to 95% of them were singletons. Jointly, the top ten make up 9.5% to 15% of the sample. The source material was peripheral blood, sampled on day 0 of AZD1222 vaccination. Receptors originate from an adult in good health.

The chain couples TRBV4-2 to TRBJ1-1; D perhaps matches TRBD1 (6 bases). CDR1 is LGHNA, CDR2 YNFKEQ, per germline. This CDR3 is 16 amino acids long. V dropped 4 bases and J dropped 4 bases, with 19 bases sitting between them. The CDR3 nucleotides are TGTGCCAGCAGCCCAACGACCAACAGGGTTGGCACTGAAGCTTTCTTT. Translated, it gives CASSPTTNRVGTEAFF.

The chain has TRBV6-5 and TRBJ1-5; D unclear. V lost 2 bases and J 3 bases, leaving 8 bases between the germline ends. CDR3 size: 14 residues. In germline, CDR1 is MNHEY, CDR2 SVGAGI. CDR3 protein: CASSYPRTNQPQHF. CDR3 DNA: TGTGCCAGCAGTTACCCTAGAACCAATCAGCCCCAGCATTTT.

Only one count was recorded for this clone. The chain uses TRBV7-9 and TRBJ1-5; TRBD1 might be the D (5 bases). Trimming cost V 1 base and J 5 bases, with 12 bases left between them. CDR1 and CDR2 (germline): SEHNR, FQNEAQ (reference sequence). The CDR3 is 15 residues long. CDR3 bases: TGTGCCAGCAGCTTAGACGGGACGGAGTATCAGCCCCAGCATTTT. Amino acid sequence: CASSLDGTEYQPQHF.

The J gene is TRBJ2-2, the V gene TRBV7-3; TRBD2 is a possible D gene (6 bases). CDR1 SGHTA and CDR2 FQGTGA come from the germline V gene. V was pared by 5 bases and J by 4 bases, with 11 bases between. The CDR3 contains 14 residues. The CDR3 DNA follows: TGTGCCAGCAGCCAGGGACTTTCCACCGGGGAGCTGTTTTTT. This gives the protein CASSQGLSTGELFF.

V gene TRBV5-1 combines with J gene TRBJ2-5, with no clear D. Between the trimmed V and J ends, which lost 0 bases and 3 bases, there was a span of 3 bases. The CDR3 is made up of 12 amino acids. CDR1 and CDR2 (germline): SGHRS, YFSETQ. CDR3 coding DNA: TGCGCCAGCAGCTTGGCGAAAGAGACCCAGTACTTC. It translates to CASSLAKETQYF.

The V gene is TRBV14, the J gene TRBJ2-7; possible D gene TRBD1, 6 bases. Germline V gene lookup returns CDR1 SGHDN and CDR2 FVKESK. CDR3 length: 14 amino acids. Trimming removed 5 bases at V and 5 bases at J, with 16 bases between. Here the CDR3 DNA reads TGTGCCAGCAGCGCCGACAGGATTAAAGACGAGCAGTACTTC. It yields the protein CASSADRIKDEQYF. Using reference TRBV14 and TRBJ2-7 for the parts outside the CDR3, the full variable domain is EAGVTQFPSHSVIEKGQTVTLRCDPISGHDNLYWYRRVMGKEIKFLLHFVKESKQDESGMPNNRFLAERTGGTYSTLKVQPAELEDSGVYFCASSADRIKDEQYFGPGTRLTVT.

As DNA, the CDR3 is TGTGCCAGCAGTGAATTGGGGGGGCCCTCCTACGAGCAGTACTTC. This sequence encodes CASSELGGPSYEQYF. The V and J genes are TRBV6-1 and TRBJ2-7, with D tentatively TRBD2 (7 bases). Between the trimmed V and J ends, which lost 2 bases and 0 bases, there was a span of 11 bases. In germline, CDR1 is MNHNS, CDR2 SASEGT. This CDR3 region has 15 residues.

The chain has TRBV18 and TRBJ1-1; D unclear. With 1 base removed from V and 2 bases from J, the gap between germline ends came to 5 bases. There are 13 residues in the CDR3. Germline lookup yields CDR1 KGHSH and CDR2 LQKENI. The CDR3 reads CASSPRGNTEAFF. CDR3 sequence (DNA): TGTGCCAGCTCACCACGGGGTAACACTGAAGCTTTCTTT.

This clone has a single count. This chain connects TRBV30 to TRBJ1-1; 10 positions agree with TRBD1. The CDR3 runs to 13 residues. Per the germline V gene, CDR1 is GTSNPN and CDR2 is SVGIG (reference sequence). With V trimmed by 4 bases and J by 6 bases, 5 bases remained unmatched. The CDR3 protein is CAWKRQGAPEAFF. CDR3 nucleotides: TGTGCCTGGAAGCGACAGGGGGCTCCTGAAGCTTTCTTT.

V and J are TRBV18 and TRBJ2-1, with D hard to call. This CDR3 region has 12 residues. Germline-derived CDR1 and CDR2 are KGHSH and LQKENI. V lost 5 bases, J lost 7 bases, and 9 bases lay in between. DNA for the CDR3: TGTGCCAGCTCATCCGCAACTAATGAGCAGTTCTTC. Its translation: CASSSATNEQFF.

The genes are TRBV5-4 and TRBJ2-5; a possible D gene is TRBD2 (5 bases). In germline, CDR1 is SGHNT, CDR2 YYREEE (reference sequence). The germline V and J ends were trimmed by 5 bases and 5 bases, with 13 bases remaining between them. The CDR3 loop spans 13 amino acids. CDR3 sequence (DNA): TGTGCCAGCAGGGACTCTAGCACGGAGACCCAGTACTTC. It codes for CASRDSSTETQYF.

The chain uses TRBV19 and TRBJ1-5; D is ambiguous. The CDR3 has 14 amino acids. Germline lookup yields CDR1 LNHDA and CDR2 SQIVND (reference sequence). The V end was cut by 0 bases, the J end by 7 bases, with 10 bases between. CDR3 DNA: TGTGCCAGTAGTATAGAACAGAAGATGCAGCCCCAGCATTTT. This encodes CASSIEQKMQPQHF.

This sequence joins TRBV24-1 and TRBJ2-1, with D possibly TRBD1 on 5 matching bases. V lost 0 bases, J lost 0 bases, and 8 bases lay in between. The germline V gene encodes CDR1 KGHDR and CDR2 SFDVKD. The CDR3 consists of 16 residues. CDR3 residues: CATSDLPGSSYNEQFF. CDR3 coding DNA: TGTGCCACCAGTGATTTGCCAGGGTCCTCCTACAATGAGCAGTTCTTC.

The chain couples TRBV29-1 to TRBJ1-1; D not certain. The V end was cut by 5 bases, the J end by 4 bases, with 14 bases between. Per germline, CDR1 SQVTM and CDR2 ANQGSEA. The CDR3 runs 13 residues. The chain's CDR3 is CSVLAVGATEAFF. The DNA for the CDR3 is TGCAGCGTTCTTGCGGTCGGTGCCACTGAAGCTTTCTTT.

The table lists this clone with a count of one. The V call is TRBV5-1, the J call TRBJ1-5; TRBD1 is a possible D gene (6 bases). The V gene's germline CDR1 is SGHRS and CDR2 YFSETQ. V was clipped by 1 base and J by 3 bases, with 8 bases between them. This CDR3 has 14 residues. CDR3 amino acids: CASSLTGHNQPQHF. The CDR3 DNA sequence: TGCGCCAGCAGCTTGACAGGGCACAATCAGCCCCAGCATTTT. Filled out from reference TRBV5-1 and TRBJ1-5, the complete variable domain reads KAGVTQTPRYLIKTRGQQVTLSCSPISGHRSVSWYQQTPGQGLQFLFEYFSETQRNKGNFPGRFSGRQFSNSRSEMNVSTLELGDSALYLCASSLTGHNQPQHFGDGTRLSIL.

This clone has just a few counts. The chain recombines TRBV28 with TRBJ2-3; 16 bases match TRBD2. V dropped 3 bases and J dropped 9; count of bases not matched to a gene: 3. Germline V gene sequence: CDR1 MDHEN, CDR2 SYDVKM. The CDR3 is made up of 15 amino acids. The CDR3 loop reads CASSFGTSGRVTQYF. The CDR3 nucleotides read TGTGCCAGCAGTTTTGGGACTAGCGGGAGGGTAACGCAGTATTTT.

The rearrangement uses TRBV5-1 and TRBJ1-4; a possible D gene is TRBD1 (6 bases). The CDR3 contains 15 residues. The V end was cut by 4 bases, the J end by 0 bases, with 10 bases between. CDR1 is SGHRS, CDR2 YFSETQ, per germline. The chain's CDR3 is CASSQRTATNEKLFF. The CDR3 DNA follows: TGCGCCAGCAGCCAGAGGACAGCAACTAATGAAAAACTGTTTTTT.

V usage is TRBV7-9 and J usage is TRBJ2-7, with 12 bases aligning to TRBD2. The CDR3 covers 15 residues. Unmatched junction bases numbered 3, after V lost 1 base and J lost 5 bases. Germline CDR1 SEHNR, CDR2 FQNEAQ (reference sequence). The CDR3 loop is CASSLGLAGDHEQYF. The CDR3 DNA is TGTGCCAGCAGCTTAGGACTAGCGGGAGACCACGAGCAGTACTTC.

This clone occurred a few times. V gene TRBV30 combines with J gene TRBJ2-1, with D unclear. CDR3 size: 12 residues. The germline V gene encodes CDR1 GTSNPN and CDR2 SVGIG (reference sequence). Trimming left V 0 bases short and J 9 bases short, with 9 bases between. CDR3 protein: CAWSVLFAEQFF. CDR3 in DNA: TGTGCCTGGAGTGTTTTGTTCGCTGAGCAGTTCTTC.

J is TRBJ1-6 and V is TRBV5-8; TRBD1 matches 8 bases. Germline V gene sequence: CDR1 SGHTS, CDR2 YDEGEE. The CDR3 is 15 amino acids. Unmatched junction bases numbered 6, after V lost 4 bases and J lost 6 bases. The CDR3 coding sequence is TGTGCCAGCAGCCTCAGGGGGCCCCCTAATTCACCCCTCCACTTT. Residues: CASSLRGPPNSPLHF.

This clone appeared once. This chain joins TRBV6-5 and TRBJ2-7; no definite D call. Germline-derived CDR1 and CDR2 are MNHEY and SVGAGI. The CDR3 covers 15 residues. The ends were cut back, 0 bases at V and 6 bases at J, with 15 bases in the middle. The CDR3 coding sequence is TGTGCCAGCAGTTACTCGCGGACCTTACCCCCCGAGCAGTACTTC. It codes for CASSYSRTLPPEQYF.

The count of this clone is one. The rearrangement joins TRBV9 to TRBJ1-1; TRBD1 is a possible D gene (5 bases). V lost 7 bases and J lost 0, with 16 bases in between. Germline V gene lookup returns CDR1 SGDLS and CDR2 YYNGEE. The CDR3 runs 15 residues. The DNA for the CDR3 is TGTGCCAGCGGGCCAGGAGGGACTATGAACACTGAAGCTTTCTTT. It translates to CASGPGGTMNTEAFF.

This chain links TRBV19 with TRBJ2-1, with 9 bases fitting TRBD2. The V segment lost 2 bases and the J segment 5 bases; nucleotides outside the gene matches: 4. Germline loops: CDR1 LNHDA, CDR2 SQIVND (reference sequence). CDR3 length: 15 residues. In nucleotides, the CDR3 is TGTGCCAGTAGTATATCTAGCGGGGCCAACAATGAGCAGTTCTTC. Translation: CASSISSGANNEQFF.

The V and J genes are TRBV5-5 and TRBJ1-1; D ambiguous. Germline V lookup: CDR1 SGHKS, CDR2 YYEKEE (reference sequence). Trimming took off 3 bases at V and 5 bases at J, with 11 bases between the two ends. The CDR3 sequence is 13 residues long. As DNA, the CDR3 is TGTGCCAGCAGCTCCGGACGGAGGACTGAAGCTTTCTTT. Translation: CASSSGRRTEAFF.

The V and J genes are TRBV7-2 and TRBJ2-7; 10 positions match TRBD1. Trimming removed 1 base from V and 2 bases from J; junction bases left unmatched: 11. Germline V gene sequence: CDR1 SGHTA, CDR2 FQGNSA. The CDR3 runs 18 residues. CDR3 coding DNA: TGTGCCAGCAGCTTAGATTGGGTACCCGGGACAGGGGCCTACGAGCAGTACTTC. It is translated as CASSLDWVPGTGAYEQYF.